Presented here are 8 T cell receptor beta chains from one specimen sequenced in a study of OX40 agonist ivuxolimab in advanced cancers. Libraries were prepared by immunoSEQ multiplex PCR; TCRdb keeps only in-frame clonotypes and omits some of them. The repertoire holds some 64,000 clones, with about 90% as singletons. This sample comprised CD4+ or CD8+ T cells sorted from blood, obtained in a trial of the OX40 agonist ivuxolimab. These receptors were obtained from an adult with an advanced solid tumor such as melanoma, head and neck, liver or kidney cancer.

This chain joins TRBV2 and TRBJ2-1, with D possibly being TRBD2 (6 bases). This CDR3 region has 14 residues. The V gene's germline CDR1 is SNHLY and CDR2 FYNNEI. V lost 6 bases, J lost 4 bases, and 13 bases lay in between. The CDR3 region is CASRRDMTYNEQFF. The CDR3 nucleotides read TGTGCCAGCAGGCGGGATATGACTTACAATGAGCAGTTCTTC.

The J gene is TRBJ2-2, the V gene TRBV7-6; either TRBD1 or TRBD2 may fit D (5 bases each). CDR1 is SGHVS, CDR2 FNYEAQ, per germline. The CDR3 is 16 residues long. Trimming cost V 0 bases and J 6 bases, with 14 bases left between them. CDR3 residues: CASSLARGVAPGELFF. The DNA for the CDR3 is TGTGCCAGCAGCTTAGCGAGGGGAGTTGCTCCCGGGGAGCTGTTTTTT.

As to this clone: One junction end does not reproduce the germline sequence, and a read error may be involved. This chain uses TRBV9 with TRBJ1-4; a weak D match, TRBD1 (5 bases). Germline values: CDR1 SGDLS, CDR2 YYNGEE. CDR3 length: 16 amino acids. DNA for the CDR3: TGTGCCAACAGCGTCTGGGACTCTGCAACTAATGAAAAACTGTTTTTT. Its protein product is CANSVWDSATNEKLFF.

CDR3 region: CAAAEASPGANVLTF. CDR3 DNA: TGTGCCGCAGCGGAGGCATCCCCTGGGGCCAACGTCCTGACTTTC. This chain connects TRBV10-3 to TRBJ2-6; maybe TRBD2 (5 bases). The ends were cut back, 11 bases at V and 2 bases at J, with 16 bases in the middle. Germline lookup yields CDR1 ENHRY and CDR2 SYGVKD. This CDR3 spans 15 amino acids.

This rearrangement joins TRBV5-1 to TRBJ2-1, with D possibly called TRBD1 or TRBD2 (5 bases each). The germline CDR1 and CDR2 sequences are SGHRS and YFSETQ. This CDR3 has 14 residues. Trimming left V 0 bases short and J 7 bases short, with 11 bases between. CDR3 sequence reads: CASSLGRDGNEQFF. Written as DNA, the CDR3 is TGCGCCAGCAGCTTGGGCCGGGACGGGAATGAGCAGTTCTTC.

V and J are TRBV18 and TRBJ1-1; 9 bases align to TRBD1. The CDR3 has 14 residues. V lost 5 bases and J lost 4; bases outside the gene matches: 5. Germline loops: CDR1 KGHSH, CDR2 LQKENI. CDR3 nucleotide sequence: TGTGCCAGCTCAGATACAGGGGGCGGCACTGAAGCTTTCTTT. Amino acid sequence: CASSDTGGGTEAFF.

The chain combines TRBV28 with TRBJ1-4; TRBD1 agrees at 9 bases. With 10 bases clipped from V and 4 bases from J, the junction kept 13 bases outside the gene matches. The CDR3 consists of 16 residues. Germline lookup yields CDR1 MDHEN and CDR2 SYDVKM. The CDR3 DNA reads as TGTGCCATCTCCGCTGGACAGGGGATAAGTAATGAAAAACTGTTTTTT. It translates to CAISAGQGISNEKLFF.

This sequence joins TRBV27 and TRBJ2-7; no definite D call. Germline V gene lookup returns CDR1 MNHEY and CDR2 SMNVEV (reference sequence). This CDR3 is built from 12 residues. V lost 10 bases and J 4 bases, leaving 14 bases between the germline ends. As DNA, the CDR3 is TGTGCCACCCGGTGGGCGCTTTACGAGCAGTACTTC. As protein: CATRWALYEQYF.